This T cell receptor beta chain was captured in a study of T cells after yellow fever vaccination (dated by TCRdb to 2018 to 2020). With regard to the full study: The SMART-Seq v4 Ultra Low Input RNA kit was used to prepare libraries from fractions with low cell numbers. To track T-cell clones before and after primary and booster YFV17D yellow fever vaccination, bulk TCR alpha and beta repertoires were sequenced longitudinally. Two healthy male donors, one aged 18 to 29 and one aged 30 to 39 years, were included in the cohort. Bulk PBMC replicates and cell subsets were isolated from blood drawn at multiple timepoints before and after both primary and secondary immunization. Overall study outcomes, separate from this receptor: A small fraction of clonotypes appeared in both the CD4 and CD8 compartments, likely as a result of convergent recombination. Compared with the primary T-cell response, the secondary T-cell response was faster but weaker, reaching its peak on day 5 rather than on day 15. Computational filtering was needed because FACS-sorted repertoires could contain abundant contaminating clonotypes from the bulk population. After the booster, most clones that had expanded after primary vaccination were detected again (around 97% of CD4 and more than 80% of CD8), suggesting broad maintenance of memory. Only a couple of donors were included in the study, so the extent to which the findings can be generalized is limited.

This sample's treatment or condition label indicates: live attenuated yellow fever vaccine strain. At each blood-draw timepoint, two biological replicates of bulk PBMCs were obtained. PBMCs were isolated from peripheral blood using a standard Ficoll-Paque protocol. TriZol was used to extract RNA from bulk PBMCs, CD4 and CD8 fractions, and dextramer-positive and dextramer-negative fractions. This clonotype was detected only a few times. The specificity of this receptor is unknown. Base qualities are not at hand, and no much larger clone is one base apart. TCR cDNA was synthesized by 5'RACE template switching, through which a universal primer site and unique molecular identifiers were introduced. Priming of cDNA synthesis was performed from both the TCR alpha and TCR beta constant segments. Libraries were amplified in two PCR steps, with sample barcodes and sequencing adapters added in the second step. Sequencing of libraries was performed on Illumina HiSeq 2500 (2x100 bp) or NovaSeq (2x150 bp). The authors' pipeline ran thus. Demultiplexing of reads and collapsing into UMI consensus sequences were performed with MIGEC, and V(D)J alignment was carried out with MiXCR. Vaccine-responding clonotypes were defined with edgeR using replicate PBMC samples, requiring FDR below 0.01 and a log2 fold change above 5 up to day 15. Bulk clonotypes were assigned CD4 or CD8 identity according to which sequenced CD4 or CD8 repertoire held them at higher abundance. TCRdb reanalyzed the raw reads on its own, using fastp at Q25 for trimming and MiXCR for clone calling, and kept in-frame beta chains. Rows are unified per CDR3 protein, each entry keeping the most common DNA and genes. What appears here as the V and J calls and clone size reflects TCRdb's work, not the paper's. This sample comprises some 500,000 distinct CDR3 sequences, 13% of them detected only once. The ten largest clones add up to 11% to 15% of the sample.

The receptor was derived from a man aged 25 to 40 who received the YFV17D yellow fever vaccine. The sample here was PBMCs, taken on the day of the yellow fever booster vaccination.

This receptor has the CDR3 CASSYRQGSTDTQYF. The DNA is TGTGCCAGCAGCTACCGACAGGGAAGCACAGATACGCAGTATTTT. The chain uses TRBV5-4 and TRBJ2-3; the junction holds 7 bases that match TRBD1. Including cysteine and phenylalanine, the CDR3 has 15 amino acids. CDR3 DNA only is kept here, 45 bases in frame from base 1. Trimming takes 3 bases off V and 0 bases off J; junction bases not matched to a gene: 4. For CDR1 and CDR2, the germline V gene (reference sequence) lists SGHNT and YYREEE.